The T cell receptor beta chain described here comes from a study of blood T cell repertoires in COVID-19. Trimming shortened V by 5 bases and J by 0 bases, and 22 bases separated the two germline ends. Germline V CDR1 and CDR2: SGHDN, FVKESK. The CDR3 runs to 18 residues. TCRdb keeps only in-frame clones here, not all; method: immunoSEQ multiplex PCR. The table has fewer than 250,000 clones, roughly 91% seen once. The sequence derives from a man younger than 45 in a cohort exposed to, infected with or recovered from COVID-19 (not recorded which). Input material: PBMCs or T cells enriched from blood (not recorded which). The chain is built from TRBV14 and TRBJ1-1; D possibly corresponds to TRBD1 (5 bases). CDR3 residues: CASSRGGVGSRMNTEAFF. CDR3 nucleotides: TGTGCCAGCAGCAGGGGAGGGGTGGGGAGCCGCATGAACACTGAAGCTTTCTTT.